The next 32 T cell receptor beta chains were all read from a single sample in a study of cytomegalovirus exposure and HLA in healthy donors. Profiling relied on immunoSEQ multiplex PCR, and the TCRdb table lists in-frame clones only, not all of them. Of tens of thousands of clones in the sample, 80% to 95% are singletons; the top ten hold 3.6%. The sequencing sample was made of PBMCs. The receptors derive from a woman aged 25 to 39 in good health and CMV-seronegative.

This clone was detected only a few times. The CDR3: CASSLTLASYAGELFF. CDR3 DNA sequence: TGTGCCAGCAGCTTAACCCTAGCTAGTTATGCCGGGGAGCTGTTTTTT. The chain carries TRBV7-6 and TRBJ2-2; a possible D gene is TRBD2 (5 bases). CDR1 is SGHVS, CDR2 FNYEAQ, per germline. V lost 2 bases, J lost 6 bases, and 16 bases lay in between. The CDR3 runs 16 residues.

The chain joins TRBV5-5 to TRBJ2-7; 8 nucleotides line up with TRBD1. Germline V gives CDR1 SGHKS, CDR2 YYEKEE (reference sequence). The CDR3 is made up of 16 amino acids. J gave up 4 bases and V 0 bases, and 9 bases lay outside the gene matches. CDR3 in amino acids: CASSLALSGGVYEQYF. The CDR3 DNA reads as TGTGCCAGCAGCTTGGCATTATCAGGGGGCGTGTACGAGCAGTACTTC. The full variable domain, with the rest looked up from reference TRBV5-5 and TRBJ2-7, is DAGVTQSPTHLIKTRGQQVTLRCSPISGHKSVSWYQQVLGQGPQFIFQYYEKEERGRGNFPDRFSARQFPNYSSELNVNALLLGDSALYLCASSLALSGGVYEQYFGPGTRLTVT.

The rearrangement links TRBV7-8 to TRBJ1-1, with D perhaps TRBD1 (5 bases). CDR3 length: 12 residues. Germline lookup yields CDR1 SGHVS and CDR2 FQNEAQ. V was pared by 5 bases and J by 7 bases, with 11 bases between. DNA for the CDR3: TGTGCCAGCAGCACCGCCGGGGGTGAAGCTTTCTTT. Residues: CASSTAGGEAFF. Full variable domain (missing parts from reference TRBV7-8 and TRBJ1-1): GAGVSQSPRYKVAKRGQDVALRCDPISGHVSLFWYQQALGQGPEFLTYFQNEAQLDKSGLPSDRFFAERPEGSVSTLKIQRTQQEDSAVYLCASSTAGGEAFFGQGTRLTVV.

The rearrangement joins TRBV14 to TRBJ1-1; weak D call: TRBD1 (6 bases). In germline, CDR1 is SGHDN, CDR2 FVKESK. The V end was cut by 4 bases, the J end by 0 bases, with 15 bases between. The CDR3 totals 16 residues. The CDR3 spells CASSREVGTLNTEAFF. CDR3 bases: TGTGCCAGCAGCCGAGAAGTCGGGACACTGAACACTGAAGCTTTCTTT. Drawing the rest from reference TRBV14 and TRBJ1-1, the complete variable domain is EAGVTQFPSHSVIEKGQTVTLRCDPISGHDNLYWYRRVMGKEIKFLLHFVKESKQDESGMPNNRFLAERTGGTYSTLKVQPAELEDSGVYFCASSREVGTLNTEAFFGQGTRLTVV.

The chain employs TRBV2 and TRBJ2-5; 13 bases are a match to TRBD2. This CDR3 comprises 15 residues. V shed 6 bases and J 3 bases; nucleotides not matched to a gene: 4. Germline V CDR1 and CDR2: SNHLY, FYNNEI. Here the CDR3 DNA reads TGTGCCAGCAGAACGGGACTAGCGGGGAAAGAGACCCAGTACTTC. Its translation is CASRTGLAGKETQYF.

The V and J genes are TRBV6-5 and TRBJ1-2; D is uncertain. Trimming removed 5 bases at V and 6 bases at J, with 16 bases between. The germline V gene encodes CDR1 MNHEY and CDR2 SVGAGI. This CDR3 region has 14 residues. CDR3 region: CASSSPWRNNGYTF. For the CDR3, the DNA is TGTGCCAGCAGTAGCCCTTGGCGGAACAATGGCTACACCTTC.

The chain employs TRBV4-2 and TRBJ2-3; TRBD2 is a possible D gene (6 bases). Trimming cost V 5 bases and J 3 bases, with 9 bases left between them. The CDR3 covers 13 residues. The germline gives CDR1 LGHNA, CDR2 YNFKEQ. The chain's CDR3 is CASSREVTDTQYF. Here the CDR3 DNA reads TGTGCCAGCAGCAGGGAGGTGACAGATACGCAGTATTTT.

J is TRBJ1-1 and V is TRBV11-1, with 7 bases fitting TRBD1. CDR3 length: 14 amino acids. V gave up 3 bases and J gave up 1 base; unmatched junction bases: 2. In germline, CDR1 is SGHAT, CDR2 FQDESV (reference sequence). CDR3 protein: CASSFGTENTEAFF. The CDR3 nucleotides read TGTGCCAGCAGCTTCGGGACAGAGAACACTGAAGCTTTCTTT. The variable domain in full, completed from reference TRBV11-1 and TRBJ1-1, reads EAEVAQSPRYKITEKSQAVAFWCDPISGHATLYWYRQILGQGPELLVQFQDESVVDDSQLPKDRFSAERLKGVDSTLKIQPAELGDSAMYLCASSFGTENTEAFFGQGTRLTVV.

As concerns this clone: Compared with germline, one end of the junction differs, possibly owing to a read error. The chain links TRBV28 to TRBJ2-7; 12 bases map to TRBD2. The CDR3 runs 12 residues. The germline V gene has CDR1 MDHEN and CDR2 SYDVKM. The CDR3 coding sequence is TGTGCCACCGCCCGACTAGCGGGGGTTCTTCACTTC. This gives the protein CATARLAGVLHF.

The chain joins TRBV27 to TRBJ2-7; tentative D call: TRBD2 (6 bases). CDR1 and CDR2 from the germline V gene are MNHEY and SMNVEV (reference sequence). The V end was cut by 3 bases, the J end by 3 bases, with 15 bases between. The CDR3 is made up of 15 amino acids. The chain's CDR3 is CASSLVSGSNYEQYF. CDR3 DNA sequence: TGTGCCAGCAGTTTGGTAAGCGGGTCCAACTACGAGCAGTACTTC.

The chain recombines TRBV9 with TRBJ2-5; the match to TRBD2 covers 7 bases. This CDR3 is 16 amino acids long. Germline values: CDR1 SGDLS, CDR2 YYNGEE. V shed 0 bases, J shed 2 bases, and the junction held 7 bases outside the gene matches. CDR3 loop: CASSVDPSGGQETQYF. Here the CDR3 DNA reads TGTGCCAGCAGCGTAGATCCCTCGGGGGGACAAGAGACCCAGTACTTC.

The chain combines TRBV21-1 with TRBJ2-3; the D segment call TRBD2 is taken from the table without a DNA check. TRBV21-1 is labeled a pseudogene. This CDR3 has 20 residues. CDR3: CASSTGVSSGRALFVDTQYF. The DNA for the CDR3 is TGTGCCAGCAGCACGGGGGTCTCAAGCGGGAGGGCCCTCTTTGTGGATACGCAGTATTTT.

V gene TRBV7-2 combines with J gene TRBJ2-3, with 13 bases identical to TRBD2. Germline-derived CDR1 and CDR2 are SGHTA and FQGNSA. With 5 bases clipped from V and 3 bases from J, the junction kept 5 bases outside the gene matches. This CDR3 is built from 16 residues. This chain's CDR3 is CASSARLAGGTDTQYF. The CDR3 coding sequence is TGTGCCAGCAGCGCAAGACTAGCGGGGGGTACAGATACGCAGTATTTT.

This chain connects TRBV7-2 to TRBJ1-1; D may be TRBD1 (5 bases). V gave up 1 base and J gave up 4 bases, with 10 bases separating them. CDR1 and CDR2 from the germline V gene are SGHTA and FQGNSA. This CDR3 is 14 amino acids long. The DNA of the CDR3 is TGTGCCAGCAGCTTAGTCGGGGGAGGCACTGAAGCTTTCTTT. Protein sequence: CASSLVGGGTEAFF.

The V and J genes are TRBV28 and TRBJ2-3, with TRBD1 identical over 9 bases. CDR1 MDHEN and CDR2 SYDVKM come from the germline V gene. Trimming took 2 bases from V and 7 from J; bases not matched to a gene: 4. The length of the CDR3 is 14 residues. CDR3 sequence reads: CASSLGTGRHTQYF. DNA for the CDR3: TGTGCCAGCAGTTTAGGGACAGGGAGGCATACGCAGTATTTT.

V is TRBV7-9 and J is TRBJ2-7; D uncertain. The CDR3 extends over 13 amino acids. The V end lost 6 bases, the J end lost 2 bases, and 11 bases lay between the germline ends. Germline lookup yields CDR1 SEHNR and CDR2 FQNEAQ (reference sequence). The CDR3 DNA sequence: TGTGCCAGCAGTCCAAGCTCGACCTACGAGCAGTACTTC. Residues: CASSPSSTYEQYF.

Written as DNA, the CDR3 is TGTGCCAGCAGTTACTCGGGGGGTAATCAGCCCCAGCATTTT. As protein: CASSYSGGNQPQHF. The V gene is TRBV6-6, the J gene TRBJ1-5, with D possibly being TRBD1 (5 bases). CDR3 length equals 14 residues. V was clipped by 0 bases and J by 4 bases, with 7 bases between them. Germline V gene sequence: CDR1 MNHNY, CDR2 SVGAGI (reference sequence).

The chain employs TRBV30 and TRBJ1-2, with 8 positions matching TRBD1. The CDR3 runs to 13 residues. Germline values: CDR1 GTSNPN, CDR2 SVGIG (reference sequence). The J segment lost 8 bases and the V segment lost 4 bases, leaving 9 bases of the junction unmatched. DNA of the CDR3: TGTGCCTGGACCAGAGACAGGGGTTACGGCTACACCTTC. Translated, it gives CAWTRDRGYGYTF.

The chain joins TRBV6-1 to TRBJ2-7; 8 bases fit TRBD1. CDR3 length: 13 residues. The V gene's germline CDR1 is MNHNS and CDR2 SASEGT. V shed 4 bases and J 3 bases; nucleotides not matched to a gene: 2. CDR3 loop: CASSGDRSYEQYF. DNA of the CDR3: TGTGCCAGCAGTGGGGACAGGAGCTACGAGCAGTACTTC.

The CDR3 DNA reads TGTGCCAGCAGCCTCGCCCAAGCGGGCCGCTCCTACAATGAGCAGTTCTTC. This sequence encodes CASSLAQAGRSYNEQFF. This chain joins TRBV7-6 and TRBJ2-1, with D maybe TRBD2 (6 bases). The V end was cut by 5 bases, the J end by 0 bases, with 17 bases between. Germline loops: CDR1 SGHVS, CDR2 FNYEAQ. The CDR3 covers 17 residues.

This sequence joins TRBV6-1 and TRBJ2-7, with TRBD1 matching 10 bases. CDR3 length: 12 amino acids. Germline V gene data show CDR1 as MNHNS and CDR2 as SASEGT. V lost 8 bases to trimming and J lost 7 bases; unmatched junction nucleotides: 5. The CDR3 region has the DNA TGTGCCAGCCGGGACAGGGGTTGGGAGCAGTACTTC. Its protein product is CASRDRGWEQYF.

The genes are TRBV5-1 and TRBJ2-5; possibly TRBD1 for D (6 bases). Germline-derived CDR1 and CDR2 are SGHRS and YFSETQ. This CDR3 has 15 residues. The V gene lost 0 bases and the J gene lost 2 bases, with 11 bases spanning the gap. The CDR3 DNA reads TGCGCCAGCAGCTTGGCACAGGGACGGCAAGAGACCCAGTACTTC. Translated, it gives CASSLAQGRQETQYF.

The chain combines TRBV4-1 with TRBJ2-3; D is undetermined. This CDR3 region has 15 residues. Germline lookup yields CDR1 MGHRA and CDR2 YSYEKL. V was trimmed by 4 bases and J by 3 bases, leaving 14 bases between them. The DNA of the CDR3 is TGCGCCAGCAGCCCGAAACAGTCCCAAACAGATACGCAGTATTTT. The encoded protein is CASSPKQSQTDTQYF.

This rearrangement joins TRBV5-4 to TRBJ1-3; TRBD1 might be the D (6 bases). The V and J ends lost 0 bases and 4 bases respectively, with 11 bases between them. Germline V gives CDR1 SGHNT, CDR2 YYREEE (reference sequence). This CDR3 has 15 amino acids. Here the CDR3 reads CASSLVGARGNTIYF. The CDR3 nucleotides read TGTGCCAGCAGCTTGGTGGGGGCACGGGGAAACACCATATATTTT.

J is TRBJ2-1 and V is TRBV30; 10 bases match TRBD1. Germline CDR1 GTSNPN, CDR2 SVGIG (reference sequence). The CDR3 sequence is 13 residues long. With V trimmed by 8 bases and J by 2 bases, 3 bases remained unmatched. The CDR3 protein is CAQDRGAYNEQFF. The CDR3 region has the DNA TGTGCCCAGGACAGGGGGGCCTACAATGAGCAGTTCTTC.

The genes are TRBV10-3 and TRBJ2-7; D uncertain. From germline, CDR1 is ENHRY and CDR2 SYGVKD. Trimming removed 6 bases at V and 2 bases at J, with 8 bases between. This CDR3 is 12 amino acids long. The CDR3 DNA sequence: TGTGCCATCAGCGACAATACCTACGAGCAGTACTTC. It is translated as CAISDNTYEQYF.

CDR3: CASSNRGYYEQYF. CDR3 bases: TGTGCCAGCAGTAACAGGGGCTATTACGAGCAGTACTTC. The chain employs TRBV6-6 and TRBJ2-7, with 7 bases fitting TRBD1. CDR1 is MNHNY and CDR2 is SVGAGI in the germline V gene (reference sequence). After removal of 5 bases from V and 4 bases from J, the junction contained 5 bases not matched to a gene. The CDR3 runs to 13 residues.

CDR3 loop: CASRVAGGGRAQYF. DNA of the CDR3: TGTGCCAGCAGGGTCGCAGGGGGCGGGAGGGCGCAGTATTTT. The rearrangement joins TRBV27 to TRBJ2-3; D perhaps matches TRBD2 (9 bases). From germline, CDR1 is MNHEY and CDR2 SMNVEV (reference sequence). This CDR3 is 14 amino acids long. V was shortened by 6 bases and J by 10 bases, with 20 bases between the two germline ends.

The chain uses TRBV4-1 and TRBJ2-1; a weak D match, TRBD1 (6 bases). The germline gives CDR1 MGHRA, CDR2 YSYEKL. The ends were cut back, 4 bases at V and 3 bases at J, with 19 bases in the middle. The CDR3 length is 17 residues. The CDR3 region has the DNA TGCGCCAGCAGCCGATACCTAGGCCCGGACAGCTACAATGAGCAGTTCTTC. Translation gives CASSRYLGPDSYNEQFF.

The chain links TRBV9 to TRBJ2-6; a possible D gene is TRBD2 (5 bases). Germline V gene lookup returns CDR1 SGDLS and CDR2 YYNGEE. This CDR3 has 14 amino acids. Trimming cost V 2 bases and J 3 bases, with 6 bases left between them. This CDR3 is CASSVGGGANVLTF. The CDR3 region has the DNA TGTGCCAGCAGCGTTGGAGGTGGGGCCAACGTCCTGACTTTC.

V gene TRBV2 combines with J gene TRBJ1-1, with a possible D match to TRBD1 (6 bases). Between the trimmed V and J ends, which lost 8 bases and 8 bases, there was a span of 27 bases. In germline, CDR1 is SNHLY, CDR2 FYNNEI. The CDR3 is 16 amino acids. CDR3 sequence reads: CASRSGGGWQISEAFF. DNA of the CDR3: TGTGCCAGCCGTTCGGGGGGGGGCTGGCAAATCTCCGAAGCTTTCTTT. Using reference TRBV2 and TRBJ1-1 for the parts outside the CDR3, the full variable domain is EPEVTQTPSHQVTQMGQEVILRCVPISNHLYFYWYRQILGQKVEFLVSFYNNEISEKSEIFDDQFSVERPDGSNFTLKIRSTKLEDSAMYFCASRSGGGWQISEAFFGQGTRLTVV.

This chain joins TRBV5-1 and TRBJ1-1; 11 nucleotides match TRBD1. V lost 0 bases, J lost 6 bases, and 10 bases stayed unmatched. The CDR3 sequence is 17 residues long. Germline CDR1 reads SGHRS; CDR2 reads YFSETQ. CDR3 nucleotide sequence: TGCGCCAGCAGCTTGGGGACAGGGGGCGAATCTTCTCCTGAAGCTTTCTTT. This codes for CASSLGTGGESSPEAFF.